Below, one TCR beta chain is given with its context. The antigen is not known. This sample is part of a study of CD8+CD57+ T cells in acquired aplastic anemia. Study summary: Mean DNA quantity obtained from sorted CD4+ and CD8+ cells was about 3 ug. Sequencing produced an average of roughly 10 million reads per healthy donor for CD4+ cells. The study, taken as a whole, reports: It was found that about 31 CD8+ CDR3 sequences were shared between patients and controls.

The CDR3 loop spans 16 amino acids. The V and J ends lost 3 bases and 4 bases respectively, with 18 bases between them. Germline V gives CDR1 SGHAT, CDR2 FQDESV (reference sequence). The use of genomic DNA as template underpinned the TCR beta VDJ and CDR3 profiling. Each CDR3 protein is one row after TCRdb ran MiXCR on the reads. This sample has roughly 150,000 distinct CDR3 sequences; roughly 48% occur once, and the top ten carry under 1.2%. V is TRBV11-1 and J is TRBJ1-2; D might be TRBD1 (5 bases). This clonotype was sampled from a human donor in good health. Sequencing input: sorted CD4+, CD8+, or CD8+CD57+ T cells (not recorded which) from PBMCs. The CDR3 nucleotides are TGTGCCAGCAGCTTCTCCGGCGCCGGGACGGGCTATGGCTACACCTTC. Translating gives CASSFSGAGTGYGYTF. The variable domain in full, with the rest retrieved from reference TRBV11-1 and TRBJ1-2, is EAEVAQSPRYKITEKSQAVAFWCDPISGHATLYWYRQILGQGPELLVQFQDESVVDDSQLPKDRFSAERLKGVDSTLKIQPAELGDSAMYLCASSFSGAGTGYGYTFGSGTRLTVV.